This T cell receptor beta chain derives from a study of beta chain features in type 1 diabetes. This clone was counted between two and nine times. Its matching antigen is unknown. cDNA synthesis used the whole RNA isolate, giving expressed TCRB sequences. Generated by immunoSEQ multiplex PCR, the TCRdb table keeps only in-frame clones and is missing some. The profile shows 310,000 or so clones, 9.3% of them singletons. Study-wide findings and caveats: Type 1 diabetes patients had TCRB CDR3s that were shorter (moderately but significantly so) in all four CD4+ subsets.

Blood was drawn once from each donor into heparinised tubes. The draws averaged around 0.12 L. The specimen was central memory CD4+ T cells from blood. This sequence originates from a man aged 30-40 years with type 1 diabetes.

CDR3 in DNA: TGTGCCAGCAGTGCTGGCCCCCTGATGAACACTGAAGCTTTCTTT. This translates into CASSAGPLMNTEAFF. This rearrangement joins TRBV2 to TRBJ1-1; D is ambiguous. V lost 4 bases and J 0 bases, leaving 12 bases between the germline ends. Germline V gene lookup returns CDR1 SNHLY and CDR2 FYNNEI. The CDR3 runs 15 residues.